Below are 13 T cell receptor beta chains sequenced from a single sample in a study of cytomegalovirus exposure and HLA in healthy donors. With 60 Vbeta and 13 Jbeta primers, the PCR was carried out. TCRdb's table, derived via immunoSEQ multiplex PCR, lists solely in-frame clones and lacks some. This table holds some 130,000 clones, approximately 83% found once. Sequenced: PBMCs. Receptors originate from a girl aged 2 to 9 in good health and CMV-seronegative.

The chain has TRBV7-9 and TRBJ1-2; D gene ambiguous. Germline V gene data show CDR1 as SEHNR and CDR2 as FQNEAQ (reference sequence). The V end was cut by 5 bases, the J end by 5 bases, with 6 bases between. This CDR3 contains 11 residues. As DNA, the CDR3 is TGTGCCAGCAGCACGAGGTATGGCTACACCTTC. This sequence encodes CASSTRYGYTF.

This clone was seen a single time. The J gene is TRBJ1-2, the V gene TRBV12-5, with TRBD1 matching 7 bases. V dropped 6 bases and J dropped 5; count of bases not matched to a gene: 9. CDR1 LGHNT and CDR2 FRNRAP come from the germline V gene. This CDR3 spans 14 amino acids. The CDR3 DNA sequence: TGTGCTAGTGGCCCCCCGGACAGGCCATATGGCTACACCTTC. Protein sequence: CASGPPDRPYGYTF.

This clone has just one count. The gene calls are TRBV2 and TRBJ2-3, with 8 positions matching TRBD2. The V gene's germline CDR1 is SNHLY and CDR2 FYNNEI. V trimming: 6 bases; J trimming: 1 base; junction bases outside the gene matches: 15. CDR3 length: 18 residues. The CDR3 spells CASRSGIAGNSGTDTQYF. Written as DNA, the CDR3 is TGTGCCAGCAGGTCAGGGATAGCGGGGAATTCGGGCACAGATACGCAGTATTTT. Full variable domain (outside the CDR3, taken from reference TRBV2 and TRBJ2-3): EPEVTQTPSHQVTQMGQEVILRCVPISNHLYFYWYRQILGQKVEFLVSFYNNEISEKSEIFDDQFSVERPDGSNFTLKIRSTKLEDSAMYFCASRSGIAGNSGTDTQYFGPGTRLTVL.

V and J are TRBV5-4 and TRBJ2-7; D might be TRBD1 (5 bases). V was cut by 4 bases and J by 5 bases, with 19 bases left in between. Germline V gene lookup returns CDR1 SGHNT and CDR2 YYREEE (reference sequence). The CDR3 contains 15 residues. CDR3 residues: CASSLGPGPSDEQYF. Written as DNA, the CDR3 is TGTGCCAGCAGCCTCGGTCCAGGGCCATCCGACGAGCAGTACTTC.

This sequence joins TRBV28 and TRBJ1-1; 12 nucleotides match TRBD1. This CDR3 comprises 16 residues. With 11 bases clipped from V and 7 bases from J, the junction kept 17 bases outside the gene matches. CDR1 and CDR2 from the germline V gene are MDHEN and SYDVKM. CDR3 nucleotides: TGTGCCTCCCTCGGGGACAGGGGGCGGGAGGTGAATGAAGCTTTCTTT. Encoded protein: CASLGDRGREVNEAFF.

The CDR3 coding sequence is TGTGCCAGCAGCTTGGTGGGACAGGGAATTGTTTACGAGCAGTACTTC. Its translation: CASSLVGQGIVYEQYF. The genes are TRBV5-6 and TRBJ2-5; 9 positions match TRBD1. The J call may be faulty, since TRBJ2-7 better matches the DNA end. Per the germline V gene, CDR1 is SGHDT and CDR2 is YYEEEE. This CDR3 has 16 amino acids.

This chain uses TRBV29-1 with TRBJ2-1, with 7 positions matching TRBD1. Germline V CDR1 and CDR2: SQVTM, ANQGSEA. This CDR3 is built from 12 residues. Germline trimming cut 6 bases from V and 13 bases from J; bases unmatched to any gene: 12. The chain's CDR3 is CSVEIGQASQFF. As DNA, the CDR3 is TGCAGCGTCGAAATCGGACAGGCTTCTCAGTTCTTC.

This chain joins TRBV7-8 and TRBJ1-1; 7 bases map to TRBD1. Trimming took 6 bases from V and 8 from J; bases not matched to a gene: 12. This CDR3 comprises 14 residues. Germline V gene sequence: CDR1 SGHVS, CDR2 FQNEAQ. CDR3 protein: CASRDEGALREAFF. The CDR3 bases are TGTGCCAGCAGAGACGAGGGGGCTCTTCGGGAAGCTTTCTTT.

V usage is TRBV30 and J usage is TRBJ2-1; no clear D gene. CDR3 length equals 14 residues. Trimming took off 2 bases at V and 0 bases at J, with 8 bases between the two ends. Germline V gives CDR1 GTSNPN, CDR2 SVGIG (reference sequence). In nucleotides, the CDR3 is TGTGCCTGGAGTAAACAGAGCTCCTACAATGAGCAGTTCTTC. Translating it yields CAWSKQSSYNEQFF.

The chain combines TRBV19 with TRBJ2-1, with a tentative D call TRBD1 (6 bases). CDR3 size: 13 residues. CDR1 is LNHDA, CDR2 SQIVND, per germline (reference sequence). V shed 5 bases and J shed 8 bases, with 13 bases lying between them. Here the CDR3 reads CASSQGGIYEQFF. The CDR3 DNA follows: TGTGCCAGTAGTCAAGGGGGAATATATGAGCAGTTCTTC.

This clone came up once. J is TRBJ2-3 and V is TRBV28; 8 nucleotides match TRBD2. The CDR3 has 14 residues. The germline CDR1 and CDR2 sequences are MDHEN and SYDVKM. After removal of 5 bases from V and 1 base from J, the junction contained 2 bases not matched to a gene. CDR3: CASSLAGGTDTQYF. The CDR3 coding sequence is TGTGCCAGCAGTCTAGCGGGCGGCACAGATACGCAGTATTTT.

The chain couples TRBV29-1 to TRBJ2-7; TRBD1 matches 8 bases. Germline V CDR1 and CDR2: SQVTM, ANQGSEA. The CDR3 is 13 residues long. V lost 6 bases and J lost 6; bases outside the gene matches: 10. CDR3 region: CSVLTGVFGEQYF. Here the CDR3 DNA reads TGCAGCGTATTGACAGGGGTGTTCGGCGAGCAGTACTTC.

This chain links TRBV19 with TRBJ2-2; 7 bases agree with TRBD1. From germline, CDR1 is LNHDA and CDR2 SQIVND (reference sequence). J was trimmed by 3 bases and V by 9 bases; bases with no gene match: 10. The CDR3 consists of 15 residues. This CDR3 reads CASQFDRVDTGELFF. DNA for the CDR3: TGTGCCAGCCAATTTGACAGGGTGGACACCGGGGAGCTGTTTTTT.